This record covers a single TCR beta chain. These data belong to a study of blood T cell repertoires in COVID-19. Looking at the study overall: Sites in the United States, Italy and Spain provided acute and convalescent COVID-19 samples. Nucleic acid was either cDNA or gDNA, and it came from T cells, B-cell-depleted T cells, or PBMCs.

Germline V lookup: CDR1 MDHEN, CDR2 SYDVKM. The CDR3 runs to 15 residues. V was trimmed by 4 bases and J by 0 bases, leaving 10 bases between them. Per the study methods: By means of reference gene primer amplification, nucleated cell counts were estimated. The data were produced by immunoSEQ multiplex PCR, yet TCRdb's version contains in-frame clones alone and is incomplete. V and J calls and clone size are copied from that table; D and trimming were computed from the DNA. The sample has under 85,000 clones; roughly 88% are singletons. The chain is built from TRBV28 and TRBJ1-3; D unresolved. The sequencing sample was made of peripheral blood. This receptor was obtained from a man aged 65-85 years with acute or convalescent COVID-19. CDR3 sequence: CASSSRSYSGNTIYF. CDR3 DNA sequence: TGTGCCAGCAGTTCCAGAAGTTACTCTGGAAACACCATATATTTT.